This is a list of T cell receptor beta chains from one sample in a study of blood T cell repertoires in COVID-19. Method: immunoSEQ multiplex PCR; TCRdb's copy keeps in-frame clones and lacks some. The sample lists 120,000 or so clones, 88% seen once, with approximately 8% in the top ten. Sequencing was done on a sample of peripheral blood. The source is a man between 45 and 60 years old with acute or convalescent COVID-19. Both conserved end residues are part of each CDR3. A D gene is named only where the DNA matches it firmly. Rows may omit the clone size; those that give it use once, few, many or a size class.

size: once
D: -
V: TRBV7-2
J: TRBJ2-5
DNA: TGTGCCAGCAGCCTGGGACAGCCTATGGGGGGAGAGACCCAGTACTTC
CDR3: CASSLGQPMGGETQYF

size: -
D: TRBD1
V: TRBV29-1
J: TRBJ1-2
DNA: TGCAGCGTTGCCTCGATTACAGGGGTTAATGGCTACACCTTC
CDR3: CSVASITGVNGYTF

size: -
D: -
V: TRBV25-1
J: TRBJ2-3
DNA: TGTGCCAGCAGTGAAGCGGGGCTTAGCACAGATACGCAGTATTTT
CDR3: CASSEAGLSTDTQYF

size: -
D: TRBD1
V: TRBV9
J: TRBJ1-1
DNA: TGTGCCAGCACCCGACAGGGGGTAGGAACTGAAGCTTTCTTT
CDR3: CASTRQGVGTEAFF

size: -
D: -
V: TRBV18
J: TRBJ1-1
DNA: TGTGCCAGCTCACCACTTTTACAGGACCTTATGAACACTGAAGCTTTCTTT
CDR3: CASSPLLQDLMNTEAFF

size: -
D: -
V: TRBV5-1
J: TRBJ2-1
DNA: TGCGCCAGCAGCTTGGAGCCTACCAATGAGCAGTTCTTC
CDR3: CASSLEPTNEQFF

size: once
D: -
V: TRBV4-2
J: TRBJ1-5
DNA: TGTGCCAGCAGCCAACCTCAAGACCAAAAACAGGGAGGCAATCAGCCCCAGCATTTT
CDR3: CASSQPQDQKQGGNQPQHF

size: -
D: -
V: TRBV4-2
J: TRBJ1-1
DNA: TGTGCCAGCAGCCAAGATTGGGCGACAGGAATGAACACTGAAGCTTTCTTT
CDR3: CASSQDWATGMNTEAFF

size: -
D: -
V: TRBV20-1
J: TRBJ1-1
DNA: TGCAGTGCCCGCCGACAGGAAGCTTTCTTT
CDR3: CSARRQEAFF

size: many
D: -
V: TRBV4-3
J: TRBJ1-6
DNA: TGCGCCAGCAGCCAAGTTAGCGGGAGGTCACCCCTCCACTTT
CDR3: CASSQVSGRSPLHF

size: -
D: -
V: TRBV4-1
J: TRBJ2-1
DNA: TGCGCCAGCAGCCAAGAAGGGACAGGGTCAGCGGGAGGGTCCAGTGAGCAGTTCTTC
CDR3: CASSQEGTGSAGGSSEQFF

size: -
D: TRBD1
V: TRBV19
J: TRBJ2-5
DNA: TGTGCCAGTAGTATACAGGGACAGGGAAAGACCCAGTACTTC
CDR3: CASSIQGQGKTQYF

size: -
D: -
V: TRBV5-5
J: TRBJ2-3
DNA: TGTGCCAGCAGCGATGGACTGCGGGCAGATACGCAGTATTTT
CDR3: CASSDGLRADTQYF

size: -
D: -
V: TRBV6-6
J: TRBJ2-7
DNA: TGTGCCAGCAGTTCCCGGTCGGTTAGCTATTCCTACGAGCAGTACTTC
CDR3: CASSSRSVSYSYEQYF

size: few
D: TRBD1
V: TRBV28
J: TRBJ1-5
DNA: TGTGCCAGCACCATGGACAGGGCGGGCAATCAGCCCCAGCATTTT
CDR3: CASTMDRAGNQPQHF

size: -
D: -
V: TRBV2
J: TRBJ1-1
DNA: TGTGCCAGCAGTCATGAGGGTCGGAACACTGAAGCTTTCTTT
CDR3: CASSHEGRNTEAFF

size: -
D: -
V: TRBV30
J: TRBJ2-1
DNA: TGTGCCTGGAACTCGCCAGGGGTTTACAATGAGCAGTTCTTC
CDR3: CAWNSPGVYNEQFF

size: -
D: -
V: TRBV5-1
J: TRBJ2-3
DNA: TGCGCCAGCAGGGACTTCACAGATACGCAGTATTTT
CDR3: CASRDFTDTQYF

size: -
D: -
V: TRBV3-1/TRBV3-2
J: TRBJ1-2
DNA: TGTGCCAGCAGCCCACGGGGGGTAGGGAACGGCTACACCTTC
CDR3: CASSPRGVGNGYTF

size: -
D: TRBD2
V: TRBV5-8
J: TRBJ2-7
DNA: TGTGCCAGCAGCTGGGGCATGGCTAGCGGTTACGAGCAGTACTTC
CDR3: CASSWGMASGYEQYF

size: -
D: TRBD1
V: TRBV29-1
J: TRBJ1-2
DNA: TGCAGCGCAACCCCCGGGACAGGGTGGGGGGGCTATGGCTACACCTTC
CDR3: CSATPGTGWGGYGYTF

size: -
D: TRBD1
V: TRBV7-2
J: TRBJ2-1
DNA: TGTGCCAGCAGCTTAGTTGGGACAGGGATTAATGAGCAGTTCTTC
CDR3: CASSLVGTGINEQFF

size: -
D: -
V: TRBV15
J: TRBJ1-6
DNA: TGTGCCACCAGCAGAGATTACCGCCGGACAGCTAGGAATTCACCCCTCCACTTT
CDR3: CATSRDYRRTARNSPLHF

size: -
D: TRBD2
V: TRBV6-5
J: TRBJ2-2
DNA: TGTGCCAGCAGCCACACTAGCGGGAGGGCCGGGGAGCTGTTTTTT
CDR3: CASSHTSGRAGELFF

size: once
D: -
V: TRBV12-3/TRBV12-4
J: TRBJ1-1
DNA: TGTGCCAGCAGTTTAACGGCGGTCACTGAAGCTTTCTTT
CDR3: CASSLTAVTEAFF

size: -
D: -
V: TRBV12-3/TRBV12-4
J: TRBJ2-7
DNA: TGTGCCAGCAGTTTGAGGCAGGGGATAGGGCAGTACTTC
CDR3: CASSLRQGIGQYF

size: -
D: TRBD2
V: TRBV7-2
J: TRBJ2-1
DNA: TGTGCCAGCAGCCAAGCGGGAGGGAGCTTTTCCTACAATGAGCAGTTCTTC
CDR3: CASSQAGGSFSYNEQFF

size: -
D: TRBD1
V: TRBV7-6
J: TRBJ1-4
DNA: TGTGCCAGCAGCGCGAACAGGGGGCTAGGGGAAAAACTGTTTTTT
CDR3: CASSANRGLGEKLFF

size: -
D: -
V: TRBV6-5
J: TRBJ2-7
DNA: TGTGCCAGCAAGTATAACTTCAGGGTGGGGGAGCAGTACTTC
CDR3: CASKYNFRVGEQYF

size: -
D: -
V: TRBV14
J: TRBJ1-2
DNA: TGTGCCAGCAGCCTGCGGTCGGGGGTCGGTTCCTATGGCTACACCTTC
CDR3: CASSLRSGVGSYGYTF

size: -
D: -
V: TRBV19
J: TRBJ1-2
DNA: TGTGCCAGTAGTATAACAGGTTTTGGCTACACCTTC
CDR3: CASSITGFGYTF

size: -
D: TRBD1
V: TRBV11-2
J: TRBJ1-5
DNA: TGTGCCAGCAGCCCTGGACAGGTCCTCAATCAGCCCCAGCATTTT
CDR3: CASSPGQVLNQPQHF

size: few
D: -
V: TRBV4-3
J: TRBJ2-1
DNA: TGCGCCAGCAGCTTCGGACATTTATATTACAATGAGCAGTTCTTC
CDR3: CASSFGHLYYNEQFF

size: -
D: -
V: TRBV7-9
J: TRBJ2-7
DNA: TGTGCCAGCAGTTCCGGGAGATACGAGCAGTACTTC
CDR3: CASSSGRYEQYF

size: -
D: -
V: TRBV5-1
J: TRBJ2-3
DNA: TGCGCCAGCACCCATAGCACAGATACGCAGTATTTT
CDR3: CASTHSTDTQYF

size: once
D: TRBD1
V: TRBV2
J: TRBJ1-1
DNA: TGTGCCAGCAGGGGGGACAGCTTGAACACTGAAGCTTTCTTT
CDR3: CASRGDSLNTEAFF

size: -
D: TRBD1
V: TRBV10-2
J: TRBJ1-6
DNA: TGCGCCAGCAGTAAACAGGGGGAAGGTTCACCCCTCCACTTT
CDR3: CASSKQGEGSPLHF

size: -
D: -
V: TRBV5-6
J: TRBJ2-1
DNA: TGTGCCAGCAGCTTGGTGGCTAGCTTACTCCACAATGAGCAGTTCTTC
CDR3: CASSLVASLLHNEQFF

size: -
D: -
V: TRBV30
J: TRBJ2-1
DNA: TGTGCCTGGAGTTCAGGGAACTCCTACAATGAGCAGTTCTTC
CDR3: CAWSSGNSYNEQFF

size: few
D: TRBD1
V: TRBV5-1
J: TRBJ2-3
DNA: TGCGCCAGCAGCAACGGACAGGGTGGGGCAGATACGCAGTATTTT
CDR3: CASSNGQGGADTQYF